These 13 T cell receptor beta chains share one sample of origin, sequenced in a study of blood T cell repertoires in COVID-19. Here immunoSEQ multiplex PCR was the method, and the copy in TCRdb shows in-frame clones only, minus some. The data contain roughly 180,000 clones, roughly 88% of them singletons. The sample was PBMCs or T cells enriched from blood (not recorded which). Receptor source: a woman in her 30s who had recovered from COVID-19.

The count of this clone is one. The chain's CDR3 is CASSPGTSARSEAGELFF. CDR3 in DNA: TGTGCCAGCTCACCAGGGACTAGCGCCCGATCGGAAGCCGGGGAGCTGTTTTTT. This sequence joins TRBV18 and TRBJ2-2; 10 nucleotides align to TRBD2. Germline V gene sequence: CDR1 KGHSH, CDR2 LQKENI. The CDR3 runs to 18 residues. V dropped 2 bases and J dropped 6; count of bases not matched to a gene: 12.

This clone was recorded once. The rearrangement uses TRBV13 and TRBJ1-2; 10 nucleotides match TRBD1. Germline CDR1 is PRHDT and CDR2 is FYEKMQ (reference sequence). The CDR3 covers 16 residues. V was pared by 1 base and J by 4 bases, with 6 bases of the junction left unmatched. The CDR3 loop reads CASSLVAGQGVYGYTF. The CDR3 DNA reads TGTGCCAGCAGCTTAGTTGCCGGACAGGGGGTCTATGGCTACACCTTC.

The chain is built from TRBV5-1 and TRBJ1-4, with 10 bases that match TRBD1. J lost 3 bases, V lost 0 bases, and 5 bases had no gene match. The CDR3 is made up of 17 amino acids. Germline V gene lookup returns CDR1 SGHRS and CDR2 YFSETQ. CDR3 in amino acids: CASSLGDRGLSNEKLFF. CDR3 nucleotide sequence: TGCGCCAGCAGCTTGGGGGACAGGGGTTTATCTAATGAAAAACTGTTTTTT.

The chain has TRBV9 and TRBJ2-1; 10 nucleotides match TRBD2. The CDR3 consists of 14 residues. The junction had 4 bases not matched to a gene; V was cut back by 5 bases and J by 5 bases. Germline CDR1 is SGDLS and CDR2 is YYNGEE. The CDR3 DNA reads TGTGCCAGCAGTCCGGGACTAGCGAACAATGAGCAGTTCTTC. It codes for CASSPGLANNEQFF. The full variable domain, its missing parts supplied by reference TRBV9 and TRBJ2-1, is DSGVTQTPKHLITATGQRVTLRCSPRSGDLSVYWYQQSLDQGLQFLIQYYNGEERAKGNILERFSAQQFPDLHSELNLSSLELGDSALYFCASSPGLANNEQFFGPGTRLTVL.

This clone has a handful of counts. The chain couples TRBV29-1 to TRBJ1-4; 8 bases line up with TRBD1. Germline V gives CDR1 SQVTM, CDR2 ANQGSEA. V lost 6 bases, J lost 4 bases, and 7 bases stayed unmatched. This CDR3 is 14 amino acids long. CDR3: CSVTGGQSNEKLFF. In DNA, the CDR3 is TGCAGCGTCACAGGGGGTCAAAGTAATGAAAAACTGTTTTTT.

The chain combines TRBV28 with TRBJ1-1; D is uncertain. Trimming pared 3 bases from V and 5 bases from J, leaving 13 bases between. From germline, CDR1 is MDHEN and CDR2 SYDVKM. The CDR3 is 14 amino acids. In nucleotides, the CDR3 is TGTGCCAGCAGTTTCGGGGTAAGCAATACTGAAGCTTTCTTT. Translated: CASSFGVSNTEAFF.

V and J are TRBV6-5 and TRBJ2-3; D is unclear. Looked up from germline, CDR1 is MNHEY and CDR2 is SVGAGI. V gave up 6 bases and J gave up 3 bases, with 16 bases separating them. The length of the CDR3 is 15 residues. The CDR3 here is CASSPDMGRTDTQYF. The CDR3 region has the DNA TGTGCCAGCAGCCCCGACATGGGTCGGACAGATACGCAGTATTTT.

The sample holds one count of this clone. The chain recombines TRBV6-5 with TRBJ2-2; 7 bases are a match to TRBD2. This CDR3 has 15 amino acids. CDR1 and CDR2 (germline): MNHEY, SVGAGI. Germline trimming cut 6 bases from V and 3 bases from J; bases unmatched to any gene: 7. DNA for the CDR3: TGTGCCAGCAGAGCCGGGACTACGCACACCGGGGAGCTGTTTTTT. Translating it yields CASRAGTTHTGELFF.

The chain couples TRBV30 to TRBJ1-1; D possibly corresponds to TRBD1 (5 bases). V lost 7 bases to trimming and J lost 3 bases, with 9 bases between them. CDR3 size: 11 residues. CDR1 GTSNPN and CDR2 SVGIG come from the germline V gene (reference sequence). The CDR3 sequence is CAFVGDTEAFF. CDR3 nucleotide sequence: TGTGCCTTCGTAGGGGACACTGAAGCTTTCTTT.

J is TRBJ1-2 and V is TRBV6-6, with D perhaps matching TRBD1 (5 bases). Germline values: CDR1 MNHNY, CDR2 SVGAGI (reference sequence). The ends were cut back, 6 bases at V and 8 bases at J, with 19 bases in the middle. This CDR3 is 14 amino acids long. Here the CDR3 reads CASRKGDSSMGYTF. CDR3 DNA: TGTGCCAGCAGAAAAGGAGACAGTTCTATGGGCTACACCTTC.

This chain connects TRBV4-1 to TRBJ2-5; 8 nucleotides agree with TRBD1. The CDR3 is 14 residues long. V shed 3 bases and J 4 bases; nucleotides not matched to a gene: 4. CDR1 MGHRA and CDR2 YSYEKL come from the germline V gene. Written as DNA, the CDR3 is TGCGCCAGCAGCCATGAACAGGGGGTAGAGACCCAGTACTTC. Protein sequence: CASSHEQGVETQYF.

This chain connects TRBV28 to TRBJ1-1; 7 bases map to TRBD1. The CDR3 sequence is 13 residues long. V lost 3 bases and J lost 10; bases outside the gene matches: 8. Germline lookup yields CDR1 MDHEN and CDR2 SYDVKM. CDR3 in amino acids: CASSLEGGNRAFF. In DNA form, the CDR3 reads TGTGCCAGCAGTTTGGAAGGGGGCAATAGAGCTTTCTTT.

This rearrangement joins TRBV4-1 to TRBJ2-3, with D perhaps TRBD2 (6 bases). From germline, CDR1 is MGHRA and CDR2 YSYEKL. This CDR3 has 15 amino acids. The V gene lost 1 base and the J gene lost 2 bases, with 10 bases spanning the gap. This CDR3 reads CASSQAGVPTDTQYF. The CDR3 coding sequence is TGCGCCAGCAGCCAAGCGGGAGTGCCCACAGATACGCAGTATTTT.